The rows below give T cell receptor beta chains drawn from one sample of a study of Ad26.COV2.S vaccination and SARS-CoV-2 variants. TCRdb keeps only in-frame clones here, not all; method: immunoSEQ multiplex PCR. Of about 380,000 clones listed, 83% are singletons. Sequenced material: peripheral blood, taken in a trial of Ad26.COV2.S vaccine versus placebo. These receptors came from a person aged 18 to 59 who received the Ad26.COV2.S COVID-19 vaccine or a placebo. Each CDR3 is given with its conserved first and last residue. The order of the fields is V gene, J gene, clone size, D gene, CDR3 DNA, CDR3 protein. A D gene is named only where the DNA matches it firmly. Clone sizes are given selectively: once, few, many, or a class where the clone is expanded.

v_gene: TRBV7-9; j_gene: TRBJ2-3; abundance: -; d_gene: TRBD2; CDR3nt: TGTGCCAGCAGCTTACGGTTAGCGGGAGATACGCAGTATTTT; CDR3aa: CASSLRLAGDTQYF
v_gene: TRBV5-6; j_gene: TRBJ2-3; abundance: -; d_gene: -; CDR3nt: TGTGCCAGCAGCGCGTGGGACCACACAGATACGCAGTATTTT; CDR3aa: CASSAWDHTDTQYF
v_gene: TRBV19; j_gene: TRBJ2-1; abundance: -; d_gene: TRBD2; CDR3nt: TGTGCCAGTAGACCTAGCGGGGGGTTGGAGCAGTTCTTC; CDR3aa: CASRPSGGLEQFF
v_gene: TRBV7-9; j_gene: TRBJ1-6; abundance: once; d_gene: -; CDR3nt: TGTGCCAGCAGCTTGGAGGGGAATGCACCCCTCCACTTT; CDR3aa: CASSLEGNAPLHF
v_gene: TRBV12-5; j_gene: TRBJ1-3; abundance: -; d_gene: -; CDR3nt: TGTGCTAGTGGTTTGTCAGTACTTGGAAACACCATATATTTT; CDR3aa: CASGLSVLGNTIYF
v_gene: TRBV20-1; j_gene: TRBJ2-2; abundance: -; d_gene: -; CDR3nt: TGCAGTGCTAGTCCGAGGAGGTACACCGGGGAGCTGTTTTTT; CDR3aa: CSASPRRYTGELFF
v_gene: TRBV18; j_gene: TRBJ1-2; abundance: -; d_gene: -; CDR3nt: TGTGCCAGCTCACCATTACGTCTCTTCGGGGGAGAGATGCGGGGCTACACCTTC; CDR3aa: CASSPLRLFGGEMRGYTF
v_gene: TRBV12-5; j_gene: TRBJ2-1; abundance: -; d_gene: -; CDR3nt: TGTGCTAGTAGGGGGTGGCAGGAGAGCTCCTACAATGAGCAGTTCTTC; CDR3aa: CASRGWQESSYNEQFF
v_gene: TRBV18; j_gene: TRBJ2-1; abundance: -; d_gene: -; CDR3nt: TGTGCCAGCTCACCCCAACCCCCCCAGAGCTCCTACAATGAGCAGTTCTTC; CDR3aa: CASSPQPPQSSYNEQFF
v_gene: TRBV4-1; j_gene: TRBJ1-5; abundance: -; d_gene: TRBD1; CDR3nt: TGCGCCAGCAGCCTTAGCGATGGGACAGGGGTCAGGCAGCCCCAGCATTTT; CDR3aa: CASSLSDGTGVRQPQHF
v_gene: TRBV18; j_gene: TRBJ2-7; abundance: -; d_gene: -; CDR3nt: TGTGCCAGCTCACCGCGCATCGATTACCCCTACGAGCAGTACTTC; CDR3aa: CASSPRIDYPYEQYF
v_gene: TRBV3-1/TRBV3-2; j_gene: TRBJ1-6; abundance: -; d_gene: -; CDR3nt: TGTGCCAGCAGCCAAGTGGGGGAATCCTATAATTCACCCCTCCACTTT; CDR3aa: CASSQVGESYNSPLHF
v_gene: TRBV7-3; j_gene: TRBJ1-1; abundance: -; d_gene: -; CDR3nt: TGTGCCAGCAGCCCGTGGGGGCTCACTGAAGCTTTCTTT; CDR3aa: CASSPWGLTEAFF
v_gene: TRBV12-3/TRBV12-4; j_gene: TRBJ1-2; abundance: -; d_gene: -; CDR3nt: TGTGCCAGCAGTTTCGGTCTAAACTATGGCTACACCTTC; CDR3aa: CASSFGLNYGYTF
v_gene: TRBV6-2/TRBV6-3; j_gene: TRBJ2-7; abundance: -; d_gene: -; CDR3nt: TGTGCCAGCAGTTACTCAGGGACGGCTACCTACGAGCAGTACTTC; CDR3aa: CASSYSGTATYEQYF
v_gene: TRBV18; j_gene: TRBJ2-7; abundance: once; d_gene: -; CDR3nt: TGTGCCAGCTCACCCCCCCCAGGGGAGGCCTACGAGCAGTACTTC; CDR3aa: CASSPPPGEAYEQYF
v_gene: TRBV6-2/TRBV6-3; j_gene: TRBJ2-1; abundance: -; d_gene: TRBD2; CDR3nt: TGTGCCAGCAGTTACTCAGCGGGGTTTTCTTACAATGAGCAGTTCTTC; CDR3aa: CASSYSAGFSYNEQFF
v_gene: TRBV7-2; j_gene: TRBJ2-7; abundance: -; d_gene: TRBD2; CDR3nt: TGTGCCAGCAGCTACTCGGGACTAGCGGGGGGTAACTCCTACGAGCAGTACTTC; CDR3aa: CASSYSGLAGGNSYEQYF
v_gene: TRBV10-1; j_gene: TRBJ1-1; abundance: -; d_gene: -; CDR3nt: TGCGCCAGCAGTGTAGGAGGAGGCACTGAAGCTTTCTTT; CDR3aa: CASSVGGGTEAFF
v_gene: TRBV18; j_gene: TRBJ2-7; abundance: few; d_gene: -; CDR3nt: TGTGCCAGCTCCCAGGCGACAGCGGCGACCGACGAGCAGTACTTC; CDR3aa: CASSQATAATDEQYF
v_gene: TRBV7-3; j_gene: TRBJ2-1; abundance: -; d_gene: -; CDR3nt: TGTGCCAGCAGCTTATGGGGCGGTAATGGGGAGAGTGAGCAGTTCTTC; CDR3aa: CASSLWGGNGESEQFF
v_gene: TRBV3-1/TRBV3-2; j_gene: TRBJ2-6; abundance: -; d_gene: TRBD2; CDR3nt: TGTGCCAGCAGCCAGGCCCGCCCGGGGGGTCGCTCTGGGGCCAACGTCCTGACTTTC; CDR3aa: CASSQARPGGRSGANVLTF
v_gene: TRBV7-9; j_gene: TRBJ1-6; abundance: -; d_gene: TRBD1; CDR3nt: TGTGCCAGCAGTAGTTCGGTGGTGCAGGGGGGGGTTTTTTCACCCCTCCACTTT; CDR3aa: CASSSSVVQGGVFSPLHF
v_gene: TRBV5-6; j_gene: TRBJ1-2; abundance: -; d_gene: -; CDR3nt: TGTGCCAGCAGCTTGGGGAGGAGCCTCAACTTTCTCTATGGCTACACCTTC; CDR3aa: CASSLGRSLNFLYGYTF
v_gene: TRBV4-1; j_gene: TRBJ2-3; abundance: -; d_gene: TRBD2; CDR3nt: TGCGCCAGCAGCCCAGCGGGGGGCCCAGATACGCAGTATTTT; CDR3aa: CASSPAGGPDTQYF
v_gene: TRBV28; j_gene: TRBJ2-3; abundance: -; d_gene: -; CDR3nt: TGTGCCAGCTCCGAGGGCTATAGAGATACGCAGTATTTT; CDR3aa: CASSEGYRDTQYF
v_gene: TRBV15; j_gene: TRBJ2-5; abundance: -; d_gene: -; CDR3nt: TGTGCCACCAGCACCGGTCCGGCCGGCCAAGAGACCCAGTACTTC; CDR3aa: CATSTGPAGQETQYF
v_gene: TRBV5-1; j_gene: TRBJ2-1; abundance: -; d_gene: TRBD2; CDR3nt: TGCGCCAGTTTTGGAGGACCGGGAGGGCCTGAGCAGTTCTTC; CDR3aa: CASFGGPGGPEQFF
v_gene: TRBV18; j_gene: TRBJ1-6; abundance: -; d_gene: TRBD1; CDR3nt: TGTGCCAGCTCACCACAGCGGACAGGGCGGGCGAATTCACCCCTCCACTTT; CDR3aa: CASSPQRTGRANSPLHF
v_gene: TRBV9; j_gene: TRBJ1-6; abundance: -; d_gene: -; CDR3nt: TGTGCCAGCAGCGTAGGAAACTCCCTCAGGGGTAATTCACCCCTCCACTTT; CDR3aa: CASSVGNSLRGNSPLHF
v_gene: TRBV7-3; j_gene: TRBJ2-3; abundance: -; d_gene: -; CDR3nt: TGTGCCAGCAGCTCCGGGACAAACCTGGGCACAGATACGCAGTATTTT; CDR3aa: CASSSGTNLGTDTQYF
v_gene: TRBV3-1/TRBV3-2; j_gene: TRBJ1-1; abundance: -; d_gene: -; CDR3nt: TGTGCCAGCAGCATGACTTACACTGAAGCTTTCTTT; CDR3aa: CASSMTYTEAFF
v_gene: TRBV21-1; j_gene: TRBJ1-1; abundance: few; d_gene: -; CDR3nt: TGTGCCAGCCACATACTACACAGGGATTGGGGCACTGAAGCTTTCTTT; CDR3aa: CASHILHRDWGTEAFF
v_gene: TRBV6-7; j_gene: TRBJ2-2; abundance: -; d_gene: -; CDR3nt: TGTGCCAGCAGTTACTCTCGAGGTAGTGGTTACAGGGAACCTCTACTAGGCTCCGGGGAGCTGTTTTTT; CDR3aa: CASSYSRGSGYREPLLGSGELFF
v_gene: TRBV20-1; j_gene: TRBJ1-2; abundance: -; d_gene: -; CDR3nt: TGCAGTGCTAGTAAAACCGGGACTTTGAATGGCTACACCTTC; CDR3aa: CSASKTGTLNGYTF
v_gene: TRBV4-3; j_gene: TRBJ1-4; abundance: -; d_gene: -; CDR3nt: TGCGCCAGCAGCCAAGATTGGGGGGCTCGGGAAAAACTGTTTTTT; CDR3aa: CASSQDWGAREKLFF
v_gene: TRBV19; j_gene: TRBJ2-7; abundance: -; d_gene: TRBD1; CDR3nt: TGTGCCAGTAGCGGACAGGGGTCCCACGAGCAGTACTTC; CDR3aa: CASSGQGSHEQYF
v_gene: TRBV13; j_gene: TRBJ1-6; abundance: -; d_gene: TRBD1; CDR3nt: TGTGCCAGCAGCCGGCTAGGGGGCGCCGAAGGATCACCCCTCCACTTT; CDR3aa: CASSRLGGAEGSPLHF
v_gene: TRBV19; j_gene: TRBJ1-1; abundance: -; d_gene: -; CDR3nt: TGTGCCAGTAGTATTCTGGGGCAGGGATCGGGCACTGAAGCTTTCTTT; CDR3aa: CASSILGQGSGTEAFF
v_gene: TRBV30; j_gene: TRBJ2-2; abundance: -; d_gene: TRBD1; CDR3nt: TGTGCCTGGAGAACAGGGGGAGTCGGGGAGCTGTTTTTT; CDR3aa: CAWRTGGVGELFF
v_gene: TRBV5-4; j_gene: TRBJ2-7; abundance: -; d_gene: TRBD2; CDR3nt: TGTGCCAGCAGCCCTGGCGGAGTAGCGGGAGGGCCGTACGAGCAGTACTTC; CDR3aa: CASSPGGVAGGPYEQYF
v_gene: TRBV5-6; j_gene: TRBJ1-5; abundance: -; d_gene: -; CDR3nt: TGTGCCAGCAGTTTAGGACAGTTCAGACAGCCCCAGCATTTT; CDR3aa: CASSLGQFRQPQHF
v_gene: TRBV12-3/TRBV12-4; j_gene: TRBJ2-1; abundance: -; d_gene: -; CDR3nt: TGTGCCAGCAGTTTCCTTCCTTACAATGAGCAGTTCTTC; CDR3aa: CASSFLPYNEQFF
v_gene: TRBV14; j_gene: TRBJ2-5; abundance: -; d_gene: TRBD2; CDR3nt: TGTGCCAGCAGCCACGAACTAGCGGTCGCGGAGACCCAGTACTTC; CDR3aa: CASSHELAVAETQYF
v_gene: TRBV21-1; j_gene: TRBJ1-1; abundance: -; d_gene: -; CDR3nt: TGTGCCAGCAGCAAAAGGAGGGGACAGGGGGCAGGAACTGAAGCTTTCTTT; CDR3aa: CASSKRRGQGAGTEAFF
v_gene: TRBV10-2; j_gene: TRBJ2-2; abundance: -; d_gene: TRBD2; CDR3nt: TGCGCCAGCAGGACTAGCGGAACCGGGGAGCTGTTTTTT; CDR3aa: CASRTSGTGELFF
v_gene: TRBV24-1; j_gene: TRBJ2-5; abundance: -; d_gene: TRBD2; CDR3nt: TGTGCCACCAGCGACGGGGGGAGCGAGACCCAGTACTTC; CDR3aa: CATSDGGSETQYF
v_gene: TRBV6-5; j_gene: TRBJ2-5; abundance: -; d_gene: -; CDR3nt: TGTGCCAGCAGTATGCCTCGCCTTGGATTGGGGACCCAGTACTTC; CDR3aa: CASSMPRLGLGTQYF